This T cell receptor beta chain was obtained from a study of T-cell memory formation after mild COVID-19. Using its own MiXCR run on the 5' RACE reads, TCRdb lists one record per CDR3 protein. The sample records around 110,000 distinct CDR3 sequences, approximately 14% being singletons. Germline values: CDR1 MNHNY, CDR2 SVGAGI (reference sequence). The V gene lost 8 bases and the J gene lost 5 bases, with 21 bases spanning the gap. There are 16 residues in the CDR3. This sequence was found in a man in his late teens or twenties who had mild COVID-19 (a few samples of this study predate the infection). Cell type and time point are not known. Sequencing was done on a sample of PBMCs or a T cell subset sorted from them (not recorded which). This chain uses TRBV6-6 with TRBJ1-4; D unresolved. As DNA, the CDR3 is TGTGCCAGCTTCTCGGGGAGCCTCGGGAGGAATGAAAAACTGTTTTTT. The encoded protein is CASFSGSLGRNEKLFF.